The clone carrying this T cell receptor beta chain has a handful of counts. Its antigen is still unknown. Using its own MiXCR run on the 5' RACE reads, TCRdb lists one record per CDR3 protein. The sample yields 550,000 to 600,000 distinct CDR3 sequences, roughly 21% seen once. This CDR3 has 10 residues. The data derive from a study of T-cell memory formation after mild COVID-19. Across the whole study: For the most part, TCR clusters were specific to one donor. Study-level points and caveats: CD4+ contracting clones were mainly CM and EM; CD8+ ones, EMRA. Still unconfirmed is whether the second-wave clones peaking on day 37 recognized SARS-CoV-2.

This chain links TRBV21-1 with TRBJ2-7. TRBV21-1 is a recognized pseudogene. The TCR comes from an adult woman who had mild COVID-19 (a few samples of this study predate the infection). Cell type and time point are not known. Sequenced sample: PBMCs or a T cell subset sorted from them (not recorded which). CDR3 sequence: CARASYEQYF. DNA of the CDR3: TGTGCCAGGGCATCCTACGAGCAGTACTTC.